This T cell receptor beta chain was retrieved from a study of cytomegalovirus exposure and HLA in healthy donors. General observations from the study: Another analysis was done later, and it associated roughly 15,000 TCR beta sequences with HLA alleles at 0.05 false discovery rate. There were about 160 TCR beta chains listed as cytomegalovirus-associated. Available immune exposure information was restricted to CMV serostatus only. Equally common other TCR beta chains were less clonally expanded than HLA-associated ones, a later analysis found.

J was trimmed by 7 bases and V by 5 bases; bases with no gene match: 10. CDR3 length: 15 amino acids. CDR1 and CDR2 from the germline V gene are LNHDA and SQIVND (reference sequence). On this clone: Its antigen is undetermined.

PCR used 60 Vbeta primers and 13 Jbeta primers. Clones were sequenced by immunoSEQ multiplex PCR, and TCRdb holds only the in-frame ones, with some missing. In the table there are about 160,000 clones, roughly 80% of which are singletons. This receptor was identified in a man aged 30-40 years in good health and CMV-seropositive. The rearrangement links TRBV19 to TRBJ2-7; 11 bases map to TRBD1. The specimen sequenced was PBMCs. CDR3 coding DNA: TGTGCCAGTAGTCCGGGGACAGGGGGAATGAGGGAGCAGTACTTC. It is translated as CASSPGTGGMREQYF.